The T cell receptor (beta chain) described here comes from a study of cytomegalovirus exposure and HLA in healthy donors (TCRdb year 2017). About the study as a whole: According to an earlier analysis of around 600 of the donors, about 170 million T cells yielded 120 million or so unique TCR beta sequences and about 300 Gb of sequence data. Among about 370 genotyped donors of the cohort, an average of roughly 230,000 unique TCR beta nucleotide sequences was sequenced per donor, of which 15% to 20% were non-productive. In a later genetic analysis, genome-wide SNP genotypes for about three fifths of the roughly 670 donors were used, and that subset was treated as a discovery cohort. Typing coverage varied by locus: 629-630 donors for A, B, C, DRB1 and DQB1; roughly 500 for DQA1; more than 600 for DPA1; 450 to 480 for DPB1. A handful of DR-DQ haplotypes were handled as single units for association and clustering because linkage in the cohort was strong. To decide whether each TCR beta V gene segment behaved as functional or pseudogenic, an earlier analysis of fewer than 750 of the donors relied on high-throughput TCR beta sequencing. The study aimed to test whether signatures of past pathogen exposure could be identified by cataloging public T cell receptors. A later analysis re-examined previously published TCR beta repertoires from 600 to 700 donors and added high-resolution HLA genotyping to investigate patterns of TCR occurrence. Class I and class II HLA loci were covered by the typing at four-digit resolution. An early release covering roughly 600 HLA-typed donors comprised about 300 gigabases of sequencing data and 85 million or so unique TCR sequences. Besides the first cohort of hundreds of subjects, a separate validation cohort made up of roughly 120 different subjects was used. High-throughput TCR immunosequencing, statistical association of individual TCRs with disease status, and machine learning were combined to predict cytomegalovirus infection status. Alongside the repertoire data, information on donor age, sex, ethnicity and CMV serostatus was compiled. Using immunosequencing, the study profiled T cell repertoires from fewer than 850 subjects and related those repertoires to cytomegalovirus serostatus. Every discovery cohort repertoire had been produced on one sequencing platform. The later analysis used no new phenotypic data to find candidate immune exposures, relying instead on TCR beta sequences and their occurrence across donors. Among the roughly 380 genotyped donors, around 81% belonged to the genetic ancestry cluster associated with self-reported Caucasian donors.

CDR1 and CDR2, looked up from the germline V gene (reference sequence), are LNHDA and SQIVND. The cysteine opens and the phenylalanine closes a CDR3 of 14 amino acids. This entry keeps only the CDR3 DNA: 42 bases, framed from base 1. On the study overall, not on this receptor specifically: Specific HLA alleles were associated with 15,000 to 20,000 TCR beta sequences at a false discovery rate of 0.05 in a later analysis. According to the authors, the approach could potentially be generalized to other disease states and immunological phenotypes. A later genetic analysis associated a missense DCLRE1C variant with V-gene and J-gene trimming of TCR beta chains, and an independent cohort replicated the association. In both the original and validation cohorts, the classifier was reported to diagnose cytomegalovirus status with high specificity and sensitivity. The 87-base-pair reads could not distinguish some IMGT-functional V segments, including TRBV6-2 and TRBV6-3, so those segments were excluded. In a later genetic analysis, fewer N-insertions in productive TCRs were reported among donors in an Asian-associated ancestry cluster than the approximately 670-donor mean. Because counts were too low, seventeen rarely observed V segments, including chromosome 9 orphons, were excluded from the earlier analysis of around 640 of the donors. According to a later analysis, parvovirus B19, influenza, CMV and Epstein-Barr virus appeared linked to several top co-occurrence clusters. A later analysis found that most CMV-associated TCR beta chains appeared HLA-restricted, with HLA associations seemingly driven largely by CMV exposure. In vitro tests confirmed that a few of the cytomegalovirus-associated TCR beta chains recognize cytomegalovirus antigens. This cohort had only TCR beta chains sequenced, and the lack of alpha or paired-chain data limited which features could be detected. Assigning TCR associations to individual alleles was difficult when HLA alleles, especially DR and DQ, strongly co-occurred. A further reported finding was that TCR beta sequences accurately predicted the HLA-A and HLA-B alleles for most subjects in the first cohort. Sequencing depth was assumed to be roughly uniform across donors in the presence/absence analyses, though that assumption may not hold. Broadly in line with IMGT annotations, most TCR beta V segments showed up in productive rearrangements about 90% or about 30% of the time in an earlier analysis of roughly 590 of the donors. Immune exposure information for the cohort was limited to CMV serostatus. Most TCR sequences were observed very rarely across donors, whereas some public TCRs were present in many individuals. Correlated functional status among segregating V segments might reflect linkage disequilibrium, but an unknown experimental factor could not be ruled out. Because HLA typing was missing for some donors at each locus, association tests included only the typed subset. In a later analysis, HLA-associated TCR beta chains were found to be more clonally expanded and to have lower generation probabilities than equally common non-associated chains. A total of fewer than 200 TCR beta chains were listed by the study as associated with cytomegalovirus. A cluster of highly shared sequence variants was judged likely to be a technical artifact of the sequencing pipeline. According to a later analysis, TCR association rates differed among HLA loci, with DRB1 alleles showing the most associated TCRs and HLA-C alleles showing the fewest.

A remark on this clone: Its cognate antigen has yet to be identified. The junction departs from the called germline gene at one end, perhaps through a read error.

The cohort was made up of roughly 670 healthy bone marrow donors. All cohort members were sampled while nominally healthy, although unrecorded immune exposures were likely present. The donor was CMV seronegative and belonged to the group of around 400 seronegative cohort members. A peripheral blood sample was provided by each donor, and peripheral blood mononuclear cells were used for TCR beta sequencing. Genomic DNA extraction from the blood cell samples was performed with the Qiagen DNeasy Blood Extraction Kit. Library preparation employed the immunoSEQ multiplex PCR assay. For the multiplex PCR, a mixture combining 60 forward primers for TCR Vbeta segments and 13 reverse primers for TCR Jbeta segments was used. A multiplex PCR assay on genomic DNA amplified the CDR3 region of rearranged TCR beta genes. On the Illumina HiSeq System, the amplified TCR beta libraries were sequenced as 87-base-pair reads. The source study handled its data this way. In a later analysis, 77 million or so unique TCR beta chains were counted across the approximately 640 repertoires, and approximately 11 million of these chains were shared by at least two donors. A nearest-neighbor algorithm error-corrected the raw reads and collapsed the reads into unique sequences, merging closely related sequences to remove PCR and sequencing errors. V, D and J gene segments were assigned by aligning CDR3 sequences to IMGT reference sequences. For a sequence to be retained, a match of at least six nucleotides was required to both a V gene segment and a J gene segment. A rearrangement was called productive if the CDR3 had no stop codons and remained in frame with V and J, and every other rearrangement was called non-productive. Following IMGT convention, CDR3 was defined as the stretch from the second conserved V-encoded cysteine to the conserved J-encoded phenylalanine. Sequences without an unambiguous match to a single V gene segment were excluded from the earlier analysis of approximately 600 of the donors. An earlier analysis of about 600 of the donors called V segments functional above 56.7% productive rearrangements and segregating when the between-donor standard deviation exceeded 5%. A statistical classification framework was developed to diagnose cytomegalovirus status using the catalog of TCR beta chain sequences. In a later analysis, V and J genes were assigned by comparing TCR nucleotide sequences against IMGT/GENE-DB human TR gene sequences. A later analysis assigned CDR3 sequences and most-parsimonious VDJ recombination scenarios with the TCRdist pipeline. A later analysis defined each TCR beta chain by its CDR3 amino acid sequence plus V-gene family, and excluded reads lacking a unique V-gene family. To address suspected cross-contamination and a sequencing artifact, a later analysis removed several hundred highly shared, low-generation-probability nucleotide sequences. A later analysis calculated a clonal expansion index for each public chain from normalized within-repertoire ranks of inferred template counts. In a later analysis, generation probabilities were computed using a VDJ recombination model fitted to out-of-frame rearrangements, and the results were checked against IGoR. In a later analysis, TCR-TCR, TCR-HLA and TCR-CMV co-occurrence was scored with hypergeometric tests, and a repertoire-size bias correction was applied to TCR pairs. To estimate false discovery rates, a later analysis permuted the HLA or CMV assignments 20 times. In a later analysis, co-occurring TCRs were grouped with DBSCAN, and TCRdist sequence similarity was added when clustering was performed within HLA-allele-positive subsets. Co-occurrence clustering excluded repertoires with fewer than 30,000 or more than 120,000 public chains, plus five with anomalous nucleotide sharing. TCRdb retrieved this table from immuneACCESS and kept in-frame rearrangements only. Not all clones are present; in checked studies, unresolved V genes account for under half, and no reason is known for the remainder. Clone size and the V and J calls come from that table; the DNA yielded D and trimming. The sample table holds approximately 92,000 clones. The ten largest clones capture around 3.4% of the sample.

The source is a woman younger than 45 in good health and CMV-seronegative. Sequenced sample: PBMCs. The rearrangement combines TRBV19 with TRBJ1-1, with 8 junctional bases fitting TRBD1. The CDR3 region has the sequence CTSSRSGGGPEAFF. The nucleotide sequence reads TGTACCAGTAGTCGATCAGGGGGCGGACCTGAAGCTTTCTTT.